This T cell receptor (beta chain) was captured by sequencing in a study of blood T cell repertoires in COVID-19. The wider study: Some COVID-19 samples were acute and others convalescent; all came from the United States, Italy and Spain. Sources were T cells, B-cell-depleted T cells, or PBMCs; the material itself was cDNA or gDNA.

CDR3 length equals 13 residues. With 5 bases removed from V and 0 bases from J, the gap between germline ends came to 6 bases. Germline CDR1 is SGHRS and CDR2 is YFSETQ. The authors' processing: Amplification from reference gene primers served as the basis for estimated nucleated cell counts. Assay: immunoSEQ multiplex PCR; the TCRdb copy retains only in-frame clones and omits some. V and J calls plus clone size are reproduced from that table; the DNA served to infer D and trimming. Of under 300,000 clones listed, nearly 90% are singletons. V usage is TRBV5-1 and J usage is TRBJ2-1; D gene uncertain. The material sequenced was peripheral blood. The clonotype originates from a woman aged 30 to 39 with acute or convalescent COVID-19. This CDR3 is CASSSSSYNEQFF. Here the CDR3 DNA reads TGCGCCAGCAGTTCTAGCTCCTACAATGAGCAGTTCTTC.